In its sample, the clone carrying this T cell receptor (beta chain) was seen once. Its antigen remains unidentified. The data are from a study of shared clonotypes between healthy human individuals. Study results and caveats: There were few donors, and this limited the genetic and exposure-history diversity represented.

Deep was the level at which the assay was run. It was across several immunoSEQ plates that each subset's genomic DNA was evenly split. Assay: immunoSEQ multiplex PCR; the TCRdb copy retains only in-frame clones and omits some. The data show over a million clones, 95% to 97% seen once. The CDR3 consists of 15 residues. V was shortened by 0 bases and J by 9 bases, with 17 bases between the two germline ends. Germline V gives CDR1 SGHNT, CDR2 YYREEE (reference sequence). The CD4+ fraction was divided into a CD45RA+ naive subset and a CD45RA-negative memory subset. This sequence joins TRBV5-4 and TRBJ2-3, with a tentative D call TRBD2 (6 bases). The clonotype comes from a man between 25 and 39 years old in good health. The sequencing sample was made of naive CD4+ T cells sorted from blood. Subset reported: CD45RA+ positively selected. The DNA for the CDR3 is TGTGCCAGCAGCTTGGGAGGTAGGGAGGTTGTGACGCAGTATTTT. This encodes CASSLGGREVVTQYF.